These 25 T cell receptor beta chains were sequenced from one sample in a study of CD8+ T cells in alopecia areata. Regarding treatment: oral pan-JAK inhibitor, 5-10 mg twice daily. cDNA reverse transcribed from extracted RNA served as the sequencing template. Repertoires were generated with immunoSEQ multiplex PCR, while TCRdb's copy carries only in-frame clones and drops some. The sample carries more than 110,000 clones, around half recorded once. The sample here was CD8+ T cells sorted from blood, taken at week 4, from a patient treated with tofacitinib. The receptors here all came from a human donor with alopecia areata.

The chain carries TRBV30 and TRBJ2-3; D is uncertain. Deletions cut 2 bases from V and 0 bases from J, with 15 bases between. This CDR3 contains 16 residues. Germline values: CDR1 GTSNPN, CDR2 SVGIG (reference sequence). For the CDR3, the DNA is TGTGCCTGGAGTCTCCTCTCAGCGCCTAGCACAGATACGCAGTATTTT. Amino acids: CAWSLLSAPSTDTQYF.

The genes are TRBV4-2 and TRBJ2-5, with 7 bases lining up with TRBD2. J gave up 2 bases and V 5 bases, and 8 bases lay outside the gene matches. This CDR3 spans 15 amino acids. Germline loops: CDR1 LGHNA, CDR2 YNFKEQ. DNA for the CDR3: TGTGCCAGCAGCTTGATTACGGGGGGACAAGAGACCCAGTACTTC. Translated: CASSLITGGQETQYF.

The sample holds a few counts of this clone. The chain couples TRBV14 to TRBJ2-5; 7 nucleotides agree with TRBD1. Trimming cost V 4 bases and J 3 bases; bases outside gene matches: 8. This CDR3 has 15 residues. The germline gives CDR1 SGHDN, CDR2 FVKESK. CDR3 in amino acids: CASSPMTGREETQYF. The CDR3 DNA follows: TGTGCCAGCAGCCCGATGACAGGGCGGGAAGAGACCCAGTACTTC.

The chain combines TRBV30 with TRBJ1-2; D may be TRBD1 (5 bases). V was cut by 0 bases and J by 8 bases, with 19 bases left in between. Germline V gene data show CDR1 as GTSNPN and CDR2 as SVGIG (reference sequence). This CDR3 spans 15 amino acids. The DNA for the CDR3 is TGTGCCTGGAGTGTATTCTTGGGGACCAGCGGCGGCTACACCTTC. Encoded protein: CAWSVFLGTSGGYTF.

The chain combines TRBV13 with TRBJ2-7; D uncertain. This CDR3 region has 17 residues. Trimming left V 0 bases short and J 0 bases short, with 15 bases between. The V gene's germline CDR1 is PRHDT and CDR2 FYEKMQ (reference sequence). CDR3 DNA sequence: TGTGCCAGCAGCTTAGGCCCCCCTGCCCCAACCTCCTACGAGCAGTACTTC. Protein product: CASSLGPPAPTSYEQYF.

This clone was found once. The chain uses TRBV27 and TRBJ2-7; tentatively, D is TRBD2 (5 bases). The germline V gene has CDR1 MNHEY and CDR2 SMNVEV (reference sequence). Between the trimmed V and J ends, which lost 3 bases and 3 bases, there was a span of 6 bases. The CDR3 is 12 residues long. This chain's CDR3 is CASSFEGYEQYF. In nucleotides, the CDR3 is TGTGCCAGCAGTTTTGAGGGCTACGAGCAGTACTTC.

The rearrangement links TRBV5-6 to TRBJ2-7; D not certain. Germline V lookup: CDR1 SGHDT, CDR2 YYEEEE. Between the trimmed V and J ends, which lost 1 base and 5 bases, there was a span of 16 bases. The CDR3 is 15 amino acids. The CDR3 DNA follows: TGTGCCAGCAGCTTGTCGGACGGACCCTTCCACGAGCAGTACTTC. As protein: CASSLSDGPFHEQYF.

This clone was counted between two and nine times. V and J are TRBV4-1 and TRBJ1-5; the match to TRBD1 covers 10 bases. CDR1 and CDR2 (germline): MGHRA, YSYEKL. With 0 bases clipped from V and 5 bases from J, the junction kept 10 bases outside the gene matches. The CDR3 runs 18 residues. CDR3 nucleotides: TGCGCCAGCAGCCAAGATGGGACAGGGGAGGTAGTTGATCAGCCCCAGCATTTT. Protein: CASSQDGTGEVVDQPQHF.

The chain joins TRBV7-8 to TRBJ1-5; unclear D gene. The germline V gene has CDR1 SGHVS and CDR2 FQNEAQ. V was shortened by 5 bases and J by 0 bases, with 5 bases between the two germline ends. CDR3 length equals 13 residues. The CDR3 DNA follows: TGTGCCAGCAGCCCCGGTAGCAATCAGCCCCAGCATTTT. Its protein is CASSPGSNQPQHF.

With respect to this clone: At the DNA level, this CDR3 is encoded by other sequences in the same sample as well. This rearrangement joins TRBV6-5 to TRBJ2-5; D possibly corresponds to TRBD2 (5 bases). CDR1 is MNHEY and CDR2 is SVGAGI in the germline V gene. Trimming removed 2 bases from V and 7 bases from J, with 11 bases in between. This CDR3 is built from 13 residues. The CDR3 DNA is TGTGCCAGCAGTTACGAGGGTTCGGGGACCCAGTACTTC. Residues: CASSYEGSGTQYF.

The rearrangement joins TRBV27 to TRBJ2-1; TRBD2 matches 9 bases. Germline loops: CDR1 MNHEY, CDR2 SMNVEV (reference sequence). This CDR3 comprises 15 residues. With 0 bases clipped from V and 5 bases from J, the junction kept 2 bases outside the gene matches. The CDR3 sequence: CASSLSSGGNNEQFF. CDR3 sequence (DNA): TGTGCCAGCAGTTTATCAAGCGGGGGGAACAATGAGCAGTTCTTC.

This rearrangement joins TRBV27 to TRBJ2-2, with 8 bases fitting TRBD2. The germline gives CDR1 MNHEY, CDR2 SMNVEV (reference sequence). The ends lost 8 bases at V and 1 base at J; junction bases unmatched: 12. The CDR3 totals 17 residues. CDR3 DNA sequence: TGTGCCAGCTTGGGGGCCGCGGGGGGACAGAACACCGGGGAGCTGTTTTTT. Translation: CASLGAAGGQNTGELFF.

On this clone itself: The sample has other DNA sequences that encode this CDR3 too. The chain has TRBV6-5 and TRBJ2-7, with D maybe TRBD2 (5 bases). The CDR3 length is 14 residues. CDR1 is MNHEY and CDR2 is SVGAGI in the germline V gene. V was pared by 0 bases and J by 1 base, with 7 bases between. The CDR3 bases are TGTGCCAGCAGTTACTCTTCGGGATCCTACGAGCAGTACTTC. Translated, it gives CASSYSSGSYEQYF.

The CDR3 region is CASSNRAGRMNTEAFF. The CDR3 bases are TGTGCCAGCAGCAACAGAGCGGGGAGGATGAACACTGAAGCTTTCTTT. The V and J genes are TRBV27 and TRBJ1-1; D not certain. The V gene's germline CDR1 is MNHEY and CDR2 SMNVEV (reference sequence). The CDR3 length is 16 residues. V lost 6 bases, J lost 0 bases, and 17 bases lay in between.

J is TRBJ2-7 and V is TRBV5-6; D is uncertain. V lost 7 bases and J lost 3, with 8 bases in between. The CDR3 is 11 residues long. Germline lookup yields CDR1 SGHDT and CDR2 YYEEEE. This CDR3 is CASSIGYEQYF. CDR3 nucleotides: TGTGCCAGCTCTATCGGCTACGAGCAGTACTTC.

The chain couples TRBV9 to TRBJ2-2; D call uncertain. CDR3 length: 16 residues. CDR1 and CDR2 from the germline V gene are SGDLS and YYNGEE. The V end was cut by 0 bases, the J end by 4 bases, with 13 bases between. The CDR3 region is CASSVVSGGGTGELFF. The CDR3 DNA reads as TGTGCCAGCAGCGTAGTTTCAGGCGGTGGCACCGGGGAGCTGTTTTTT.

This clone was seen more than once but under ten times. The genes are TRBV6-5 and TRBJ2-5; maybe TRBD2 (6 bases). The CDR3 has 14 residues. Trimming removed 2 bases at V and 5 bases at J, with 12 bases between. CDR1 is MNHEY and CDR2 is SVGAGI in the germline V gene. The CDR3 nucleotides are TGTGCCAGCAGTTACAATAGTGGGGGGGAGACCCAGTACTTC. Its translation: CASSYNSGGETQYF.

This chain joins TRBV6-5 and TRBJ2-3; TRBD1 matches at 9 bases. V was pared by 1 base and J by 5 bases, with 4 bases of the junction left unmatched. Germline V gene data show CDR1 as MNHEY and CDR2 as SVGAGI. The CDR3 covers 15 residues. Written as DNA, the CDR3 is TGTGCCAGCAGTTACTACAGGGGGCAGGAAGATACGCAGTATTTT. This sequence encodes CASSYYRGQEDTQYF.

This clone came up a few times. V and J are TRBV30 and TRBJ1-3; D is unclear. Trimming removed 3 bases from V and 4 bases from J, with 7 bases in between. The CDR3 runs 12 residues. Germline assignment: CDR1 GTSNPN and CDR2 SVGIG (reference sequence). The CDR3 bases are TGTGCCTGGAGCCCTCTCGGAAACACCATATATTTT. It yields the protein CAWSPLGNTIYF.

This sequence joins TRBV5-6 and TRBJ1-1; the D gene is possibly TRBD1 (6 bases). CDR1 and CDR2 (germline): SGHDT, YYEEEE. CDR3 size: 14 residues. Between the trimmed V and J ends, which lost 4 bases and 0 bases, there was a span of 10 bases. The CDR3 nucleotides read TGTGCCAGCAGCCCCCAGGGGCTGAACACTGAAGCTTTCTTT. This codes for CASSPQGLNTEAFF.

The rearrangement uses TRBV7-9 and TRBJ1-6; D call uncertain. CDR1 and CDR2 from the germline V gene are SEHNR and FQNEAQ (reference sequence). This CDR3 is built from 16 residues. V was shortened by 5 bases and J by 8 bases, with 19 bases between the two germline ends. The chain's CDR3 is CASSPLIAHHDSPLHF. The CDR3 DNA is TGTGCCAGCAGCCCCCTGATCGCGCATCACGATTCACCCCTCCACTTT.

This clone was seen a few times. The chain couples TRBV9 to TRBJ2-3; D gene ambiguous. The V end was cut by 4 bases, the J end by 1 base, with 10 bases between. The germline V gene has CDR1 SGDLS and CDR2 YYNGEE. This CDR3 comprises 14 residues. The CDR3, as DNA: TGTGCCAGCAGCTCCCAATCTGGCACAGATACGCAGTATTTT. Its protein product is CASSSQSGTDTQYF.

This clone was observed a few times. The J gene is TRBJ1-6, the V gene TRBV7-3, with 7 bases fitting TRBD1. The CDR3 spans 14 residues. Germline loops: CDR1 SGHTA, CDR2 FQGTGA. Trimming removed 5 bases from V and 7 bases from J; junction bases left unmatched: 5. The CDR3 nucleotides are TGTGCCAGCAGCCTCCAGGGGGAGAATTCACCCCTCCACTTT. This gives the protein CASSLQGENSPLHF.

J is TRBJ2-7 and V is TRBV29-1; D uncertain. V was trimmed by 4 bases and J by 0 bases, leaving 13 bases between them. Per the germline V gene, CDR1 is SQVTM and CDR2 is ANQGSEA. This CDR3 spans 14 amino acids. In DNA form, the CDR3 reads TGCAGCGTTGGTCCAGGACCTTACTCCTACGAGCAGTACTTC. It specifies CSVGPGPYSYEQYF.

This clone was counted a few times. The chain carries TRBV7-2 and TRBJ2-5; the D is unclear. The germline V gene encodes CDR1 SGHTA and CDR2 FQGNSA. V lost 4 bases and J lost 5, with 14 bases in between. CDR3 size: 14 residues. The CDR3 loop reads CASSSSRAWETQYF. CDR3 bases: TGTGCCAGCAGCTCCTCCCGGGCGTGGGAGACCCAGTACTTC.